What follows are 23 T cell receptor beta chains derived from one specimen sequenced in a study of cytomegalovirus exposure and HLA in healthy donors. Researchers ran the PCR with 60 Vbeta and 13 Jbeta primers. Produced via immunoSEQ multiplex PCR; TCRdb's table is partial and in-frame only. Among approximately 180,000 clones listed, 80% to 85% were seen once. The sequenced material came from PBMCs. The receptors were gathered from a woman between 35 and 50 years old in good health and CMV-seronegative.

The chain combines TRBV10-2 with TRBJ1-1; the match to TRBD1 covers 7 bases. CDR3 size: 15 residues. With 7 bases clipped from V and 0 bases from J, the junction kept 8 bases outside the gene matches. CDR1 and CDR2 (germline): WSHSY, SAAADI. CDR3 sequence: CASKRTGKLNTEAFF. The CDR3 nucleotides are TGCGCCAGCAAGCGGACAGGAAAATTGAACACTGAAGCTTTCTTT.

This clone was counted between two and nine times. In DNA form, the CDR3 reads TGCGCCAGCACTAGTGCTCTCTACAATGAGCAGTTCTTC. It specifies CASTSALYNEQFF. The chain recombines TRBV10-2 with TRBJ2-1; no clear D. The ends were cut back, 7 bases at V and 3 bases at J, with 10 bases in the middle. Germline assignment: CDR1 WSHSY and CDR2 SAAADI. CDR3 length: 13 amino acids.

The V call is TRBV6-1, the J call TRBJ2-7, with D possibly TRBD1 on 6 matching bases. The V gene's germline CDR1 is MNHNS and CDR2 SASEGT. V was trimmed by 4 bases and J by 7 bases, leaving 11 bases between them. The CDR3 consists of 12 residues. The CDR3 loop reads CASSGRGREQYV. CDR3 nucleotide sequence: TGTGCCAGCAGTGGCAGGGGCAGGGAGCAGTACGTC.

This chain joins TRBV5-4 and TRBJ1-2; D remains unclear. The CDR3 covers 13 residues. The germline V gene encodes CDR1 SGHNT and CDR2 YYREEE (reference sequence). Between the trimmed V and J ends, which lost 4 bases and 4 bases, there was a span of 11 bases. The CDR3 loop is CASSAAEVYGYTF. Here the CDR3 DNA reads TGTGCCAGCAGCGCGGCTGAGGTCTATGGCTACACCTTC.

This chain connects TRBV27 to TRBJ2-2, with D possibly being TRBD2 (7 bases). In germline, CDR1 is MNHEY, CDR2 SMNVEV (reference sequence). CDR3 length: 14 amino acids. The germline V and J ends were trimmed by 10 bases and 3 bases, with 15 bases remaining between them. The CDR3, as DNA: TGTGCCACCAAGGGGGGGCGGGACACCGGGGAGCTGTTTTTT. It yields the protein CATKGGRDTGELFF.

The V and J genes are TRBV2 and TRBJ2-3; possibly TRBD2 for D (6 bases). CDR3 size: 15 residues. Germline CDR1 is SNHLY and CDR2 is FYNNEI. V was pared by 5 bases and J by 2 bases, with 14 bases between. Here the CDR3 reads CASSLRLVSTDTQYF. The CDR3 DNA follows: TGTGCCAGCAGTCTTCGACTAGTTTCCACAGATACGCAGTATTTT.

This chain links TRBV18 with TRBJ2-3; 15 bases are a match to TRBD2. Germline V gene sequence: CDR1 KGHSH, CDR2 LQKENI. The CDR3 is made up of 16 amino acids. Losses at the gene ends were 6 bases for V and 5 bases for J; bases not matched to a gene: 6. The CDR3 DNA is TGTGCCAGCTCTCGAGGGACTAGCGGGAGGATAGATACGCAGTATTTT. Translating gives CASSRGTSGRIDTQYF.

This chain links TRBV19 with TRBJ2-6; D is perhaps TRBD1 (6 bases). This CDR3 is built from 18 residues. The V and J ends lost 3 bases and 0 bases respectively, with 15 bases between them. Germline V gene sequence: CDR1 LNHDA, CDR2 SQIVND (reference sequence). CDR3 residues: CASSIQRDTGSGANVLTF. The DNA for the CDR3 is TGTGCCAGTAGTATCCAACGGGACACTGGCTCTGGGGCCAACGTCCTGACTTTC.

The chain recombines TRBV7-2 with TRBJ2-1, with TRBD2 matching 7 bases. The V and J ends lost 4 bases and 5 bases, in that order; junction bases with no gene match: 8. From germline, CDR1 is SGHTA and CDR2 FQGNSA. This CDR3 has 15 residues. The CDR3 DNA reads TGTGCCAGCAGCTCGCTAGCGGCTACCAACAATGAGCAGTTCTTC. Its translation: CASSSLAATNNEQFF.

The CDR3 nucleotides are TGTGCCAGCAGCTCCGCTAGCGGGAGATCTAGCAATGAGCAGTTCTTC. Translating it yields CASSSASGRSSNEQFF. The chain links TRBV7-2 to TRBJ2-1; 10 bases match TRBD2. V lost 4 bases and J lost 6; bases outside the gene matches: 9. This CDR3 is 16 amino acids long. Germline V gene sequence: CDR1 SGHTA, CDR2 FQGNSA.

This rearrangement joins TRBV7-2 to TRBJ2-7, with D possibly TRBD1 on 6 matching bases. CDR1 is SGHTA and CDR2 is FQGNSA in the germline V gene. V was pared by 2 bases and J by 12 bases, with 23 bases between. This CDR3 contains 15 residues. CDR3 in DNA: TGTGCCAGCAGCTTATCTACCCAGACAGGTTCAACTACGTACGTC. Its translation: CASSLSTQTGSTTYV.

The chain has TRBV6-5 and TRBJ1-1; TRBD1 might be the D (6 bases). With 0 bases removed from V and 10 bases from J, the gap between germline ends came to 12 bases. Germline V CDR1 and CDR2: MNHEY, SVGAGI. The CDR3 sequence is 13 residues long. The CDR3 DNA reads as TGTGCCAGCAGTTACTCGTCTACAGGGTTAGCTTTCTTT. Translating it yields CASSYSSTGLAFF.

This sequence joins TRBV15 and TRBJ1-2; no clear D gene. CDR3 length equals 16 residues. Germline V CDR1 and CDR2: LNHNV, YYDKDF (reference sequence). V was pared by 3 bases and J by 0 bases, with 14 bases between. DNA for the CDR3: TGTGCCACCAGCAGGGGAGGAGGAGCAGCTAACTATGGCTACACCTTC. This gives the protein CATSRGGGAANYGYTF. Based on the CDR3 plus reference TRBV15 and TRBJ1-2, the full variable domain is DAMVIQNPRYQVTQFGKPVTLSCSQTLNHNVMYWYQQKSSQAPKLLFHYYDKDFNNEADTPDNFQSRRPNTSFCFLDIRSPGLGDTAMYLCATSRGGGAANYGYTFGSGTRLTVV.

Only one count was recorded for this clone. In nucleotides, the CDR3 is TGCAGCGTCCTCCAGGCAGGGGGTGGAAACACCATATATTTT. It encodes CSVLQAGGGNTIYF. The chain has TRBV29-1 and TRBJ1-3; 7 bases agree with TRBD1. This CDR3 is 14 amino acids long. J lost 3 bases, V lost 6 bases, and 8 bases had no gene match. From germline, CDR1 is SQVTM and CDR2 ANQGSEA.

The chain combines TRBV5-1 with TRBJ1-1; 10 bases agree with TRBD1. Germline values: CDR1 SGHRS, CDR2 YFSETQ. CDR3 length equals 15 residues. The junction had 4 bases not matched to a gene; V was cut back by 3 bases and J by 2 bases. The CDR3 region has the DNA TGCGCCAGCAGCTGGGGACAGGGGTCAAACACTGAAGCTTTCTTT. Protein product: CASSWGQGSNTEAFF.

The chain has TRBV19 and TRBJ2-1; D gene unclear. Germline CDR1 LNHDA, CDR2 SQIVND (reference sequence). V dropped 3 bases and J dropped 4 bases, with 7 bases sitting between them. This CDR3 has 13 residues. In nucleotides, the CDR3 is TGTGCCAGTAGTATTACCAGTTACAATGAGCAGTTCTTC. Translating it yields CASSITSYNEQFF. Using reference TRBV19 and TRBJ2-1 for the parts outside the CDR3, the full variable domain is DGGITQSPKYLFRKEGQNVTLSCEQNLNHDAMYWYRQDPGQGLRLIYYSQIVNDFQKGDIAEGYSVSREKKESFPLTVTSAQKNPTAFYLCASSITSYNEQFFGPGTRLTVL.

CDR3 sequence: CASSMEQGVGNEQFF. CDR3 nucleotide sequence: TGTGCCAGTAGTATGGAACAGGGGGTTGGTAATGAGCAGTTCTTC. V is TRBV19 and J is TRBJ2-1, with 8 bases that match TRBD1. V shed 3 bases, J shed 7 bases, and the junction held 8 bases outside the gene matches. The CDR3 totals 15 residues. The germline V gene encodes CDR1 LNHDA and CDR2 SQIVND (reference sequence).

The chain has TRBV15 and TRBJ2-7; 7 bases are shared with TRBD1. V shed 2 bases, J shed 2 bases, and the junction held 6 bases outside the gene matches. CDR1 is LNHNV and CDR2 is YYDKDF in the germline V gene (reference sequence). There are 15 residues in the CDR3. In DNA form, the CDR3 reads TGTGCCACCAGCAGACTCGGACAGGAGCCCTACGAGCAGTACTTC. Translating gives CATSRLGQEPYEQYF.

The CDR3 nucleotides are TGTGCCAGCAGGGCGGACAGGAGACAAGAGACCCAGTACTTC. It yields the protein CASRADRRQETQYF. This chain connects TRBV2 to TRBJ2-5, with 7 bases fitting TRBD1. V dropped 6 bases and J dropped 2; count of bases not matched to a gene: 6. There are 14 residues in the CDR3. Germline V gene lookup returns CDR1 SNHLY and CDR2 FYNNEI.

The chain has TRBV7-9 and TRBJ2-1, with D perhaps TRBD1 (7 bases). There are 15 residues in the CDR3. The germline V gene encodes CDR1 SEHNR and CDR2 FQNEAQ (reference sequence). V lost 5 bases and J 3 bases, leaving 14 bases between the germline ends. CDR3 nucleotide sequence: TGTGCCAGCAGCCCAGGGGGGAAGGGCTACAATGAGCAGTTCTTC. Translated, it gives CASSPGGKGYNEQFF.

This clone was seen just once. The genes are TRBV4-2 and TRBJ1-1; D may be TRBD1 (5 bases). The CDR3 totals 13 residues. Trimming cost V 2 bases and J 2 bases, with 6 bases left between them. Germline V gene lookup returns CDR1 LGHNA and CDR2 YNFKEQ. In DNA form, the CDR3 reads TGTGCCAGCAGCCAAACAGGTAACACTGAAGCTTTCTTT. Residues: CASSQTGNTEAFF.

This chain uses TRBV5-1 with TRBJ2-6, with a tentative D call TRBD1 (6 bases). The V end was cut by 0 bases, the J end by 0 bases, with 10 bases between. Per the germline V gene, CDR1 is SGHRS and CDR2 is YFSETQ. The CDR3 is 17 amino acids. The CDR3 is CASSLVGGNSGANVLTF. Here the CDR3 DNA reads TGCGCCAGCAGCTTGGTAGGGGGAAACTCTGGGGCCAACGTCCTGACTTTC.

V gene TRBV6-5 combines with J gene TRBJ1-2; D unresolved. The germline CDR1 and CDR2 sequences are MNHEY and SVGAGI. This CDR3 comprises 14 residues. Deletions cut 5 bases from V and 4 bases from J, with 14 bases between. This CDR3 reads CASSETEHGYGYTF. The CDR3 DNA is TGTGCCAGCAGTGAAACAGAGCACGGCTATGGCTACACCTTC.